The 14 T cell receptor beta chains listed next were all sequenced from one sample in a study of blood T cell repertoires in COVID-19. TCRdb keeps only in-frame clones here, not all; method: immunoSEQ multiplex PCR. Of over 150,000 clones listed, around 85% were seen once; the top ten hold 9.5% to 15%. The sample taken for sequencing was peripheral blood. The receptors originated from a woman aged 45-59 years with acute or convalescent COVID-19.

The chain carries TRBV6-6 and TRBJ2-1; TRBD1 matches 8 bases. CDR1 and CDR2 from the germline V gene are MNHNY and SVGAGI (reference sequence). V trimming: 7 bases; J trimming: 4 bases; junction bases outside the gene matches: 12. This CDR3 has 16 amino acids. The CDR3 region has the DNA TGTGCCAGCACCCCCCCGAGACAGGGGACTTACAATGAGCAGTTCTTC. It encodes CASTPPRQGTYNEQFF.

This clone was seen a few times. This chain connects TRBV19 to TRBJ2-7; 11 bases map to TRBD2. Germline V lookup: CDR1 LNHDA, CDR2 SQIVND (reference sequence). Germline trimming cut 2 bases from V and 5 bases from J; bases unmatched to any gene: 8. The length of the CDR3 is 16 residues. The CDR3 loop reads CASSISTSGSGNEQYF. Here the CDR3 DNA reads TGTGCCAGTAGTATAAGTACTAGCGGGAGTGGAAACGAGCAGTACTTC.

The chain has TRBV10-1 and TRBJ2-2; TRBD1 matches at 8 bases. CDR1 is WNHNN, CDR2 SYGVQD, per germline (reference sequence). J gave up 1 base and V 6 bases, and 4 bases lay outside the gene matches. The CDR3 has 15 residues. As DNA, the CDR3 is TGCGCCAGCAGCCGCGGGACAGGGAACACCGGGGAGCTGTTTTTT. This sequence encodes CASSRGTGNTGELFF.

The chain employs TRBV11-3 and TRBJ2-3, with 10 nucleotides matching TRBD1. Germline V gene sequence: CDR1 SGHNT, CDR2 YENEEA. Unmatched junction bases numbered 10, after V lost 5 bases and J lost 8 bases. The CDR3 is 15 residues long. CDR3 loop: CASSPGQGIALTQYF. The CDR3 DNA reads as TGTGCCAGCAGCCCGGGACAGGGGATTGCCCTTACGCAGTATTTT.

The chain is built from TRBV6-2 or TRBV6-3 and TRBJ2-7; 11 bases are shared with TRBD2. Germline V gene data show CDR1 as MNHEY and CDR2 as SVGEGT. This CDR3 is 16 amino acids long. The V segment lost 2 bases and the J segment 2 bases; nucleotides outside the gene matches: 5. CDR3 loop: CASSYRTSGPPYEQYF. CDR3 in DNA: TGTGCCAGCAGTTACAGGACTAGCGGGCCCCCCTACGAGCAGTACTTC.

V gene TRBV3-1 (or the pseudogene TRBV3-2) combines with J gene TRBJ1-2; D is perhaps TRBD1 (5 bases). Germline V gene data show CDR1 as LGHDT and CDR2 as YNNKEL (reference sequence). Deletions cut 0 bases from V and 3 bases from J, with 14 bases between. CDR3 length equals 16 residues. CDR3 in amino acids: CASSQDFRGSDYGYTF. The CDR3 DNA reads as TGTGCCAGCAGCCAAGATTTCCGGGGGTCGGACTATGGCTACACCTTC.

The chain is built from TRBV14 and TRBJ2-7; D might be TRBD2 (6 bases). The CDR3 contains 13 residues. The V end lost 0 bases, the J end lost 5 bases, and 8 bases lay between the germline ends. CDR1 SGHDN and CDR2 FVKESK come from the germline V gene. Here the CDR3 DNA reads TGTGCCAGCAGCCAAGAGACTAGGAACGAGCAGTACTTC. It codes for CASSQETRNEQYF.

V gene TRBV18 combines with J gene TRBJ1-2; 10 bases are shared with TRBD1. The germline CDR1 and CDR2 sequences are KGHSH and LQKENI. V was clipped by 6 bases and J by 4 bases; unmatched bases: 8. There are 15 residues in the CDR3. The CDR3 region is CASSTGQGRPYGYTF. The CDR3 region has the DNA TGTGCCAGCTCCACGGGACAGGGGCGGCCCTATGGCTACACCTTC.

The chain uses TRBV27 and TRBJ1-4; no clear D. CDR3 size: 14 residues. With 6 bases removed from V and 4 bases from J, the gap between germline ends came to 12 bases. Germline CDR1 reads MNHEY; CDR2 reads SMNVEV (reference sequence). The CDR3 protein is CASRRVHLNEKLFF. Here the CDR3 DNA reads TGTGCCAGCAGGCGGGTCCATCTTAATGAAAAACTGTTTTTT.

The rearrangement uses TRBV14 and TRBJ1-1, with 8 nucleotides matching TRBD1. The CDR3 loop spans 12 amino acids. V gave up 3 bases and J gave up 9 bases; unmatched junction bases: 3. The germline CDR1 and CDR2 sequences are SGHDN and FVKESK. The CDR3 DNA is TGTGCCAGCAGCCAGGACAGGGTAAAAGCTTTCTTT. Its protein is CASSQDRVKAFF. The full variable domain, in which reference TRBV14 and TRBJ1-1 provide the parts outside the CDR3, is EAGVTQFPSHSVIEKGQTVTLRCDPISGHDNLYWYRRVMGKEIKFLLHFVKESKQDESGMPNNRFLAERTGGTYSTLKVQPAELEDSGVYFCASSQDRVKAFFGQGTRLTVV.

This chain uses TRBV28 with TRBJ2-7; D might be TRBD2 (7 bases). V was cut by 4 bases and J by 6 bases, with 22 bases left in between. The CDR3 runs to 16 residues. Per the germline V gene, CDR1 is MDHEN and CDR2 is SYDVKM. CDR3 region: CASSSPSGTTGFEQYF. For the CDR3, the DNA is TGTGCCAGCAGTTCGCCATCCGGGACTACAGGGTTCGAGCAGTACTTC.

This clone appeared once. The chain has TRBV28 and TRBJ1-2; D is uncertain. Trimming removed 4 bases at V and 5 bases at J, with 11 bases between. The CDR3 contains 13 residues. Germline loops: CDR1 MDHEN, CDR2 SYDVKM. CDR3 sequence (DNA): TGTGCCAGCAGTTCCCTTTCCGGTTATGGCTACACCTTC. Translated: CASSSLSGYGYTF.

This clone has only one observation. The chain combines TRBV24-1 with TRBJ2-7; TRBD1 is a possible D gene (6 bases). Trimming pared 12 bases from V and 3 bases from J, leaving 14 bases between. CDR1 and CDR2 (germline): KGHDR, SFDVKD. The CDR3 is 12 residues long. CDR3 protein: CAAGTSSYEQYF. CDR3 bases: TGTGCCGCCGGGACATCCAGCTACGAGCAGTACTTC.

Here the CDR3 DNA reads TGCGCCAGCAGCTTACTAGCGGGAACAACCTACGAGCAGTACTTC. Protein product: CASSLLAGTTYEQYF. The genes are TRBV5-1 and TRBJ2-7, with TRBD2 matching 10 bases. The junction had 4 bases not matched to a gene; V was cut back by 2 bases and J by 2 bases. This CDR3 contains 15 residues. Germline values: CDR1 SGHRS, CDR2 YFSETQ.